The 23 T cell receptor beta chains reported below all come from one sample, sequenced in a study of T cell responses to AZD1222 COVID-19 vaccine. Libraries were prepared by immunoSEQ multiplex PCR; TCRdb keeps only in-frame clonotypes and omits some of them. The table records roughly 110,000 clones, about 89% of them present only once. The material was peripheral blood, obtained on day 0 of AZD1222 vaccination. Receptors originate from an adult in good health.

The gene calls are TRBV4-1 and TRBJ1-1; no reliable D call. The V end lost 1 base, the J end lost 12 bases, and 9 bases lay between the germline ends. The CDR3 contains 11 residues. Looked up from germline, CDR1 is MGHRA and CDR2 is YSYEKL. The DNA of the CDR3 is TGCGCCAGCAGCCAAGGGGCTCTGACTTTCTTT. It codes for CASSQGALTFF.

This clone showed up just a few times. V gene TRBV29-1 combines with J gene TRBJ1-4; a possible D gene is TRBD1 (5 bases). Trimming stripped 0 bases from V and 3 bases from J, with 11 bases between. Germline V lookup: CDR1 SQVTM, CDR2 ANQGSEA. The CDR3 consists of 15 residues. The CDR3 is CSVEDEGQPNEKLFF. The CDR3 bases are TGCAGCGTTGAAGATGAGGGGCAGCCTAATGAAAAACTGTTTTTT.

The J gene is TRBJ1-4, the V gene TRBV10-3, with a possible D match to TRBD1 (5 bases). The CDR3 is 14 amino acids. The germline V and J ends were trimmed by 4 bases and 7 bases, with 13 bases remaining between them. Looked up from germline, CDR1 is ENHRY and CDR2 is SYGVKD. The CDR3 DNA reads TGTGCCATCAGTGGGCAGGGAGGCGGTGAAAAACTGTTTTTT. Translating gives CAISGQGGGEKLFF.

The rearrangement links TRBV14 to TRBJ2-6, with D unresolved. V was trimmed by 4 bases and J by 2 bases, leaving 9 bases between them. The CDR3 covers 15 residues. Germline V gene sequence: CDR1 SGHDN, CDR2 FVKESK. The CDR3 sequence is CASSRRATGANVLTF. DNA of the CDR3: TGTGCCAGCAGCCGTCGGGCGACTGGGGCCAACGTCCTGACTTTC.

This chain joins TRBV24-1 and TRBJ2-1; no firm D call. The length of the CDR3 is 15 residues. The V end lost 1 base, the J end lost 2 bases, and 8 bases lay between the germline ends. The germline CDR1 and CDR2 sequences are KGHDR and SFDVKD. CDR3 region: CATSDLGSAYNEQFF. DNA for the CDR3: TGTGCCACCAGTGATTTAGGCAGTGCCTACAATGAGCAGTTCTTC.

The gene calls are TRBV7-6 and TRBJ2-2; 7 positions match TRBD1. CDR1 and CDR2 (germline): SGHVS, FNYEAQ. The trim removed 0 bases at V and 6 bases at J, leaving 4 bases unmatched. The CDR3 runs to 15 residues. The CDR3 loop is CASSLASTGSGELFF. The CDR3 DNA sequence: TGTGCCAGCAGCTTAGCGTCGACAGGGTCCGGGGAGCTGTTTTTT. The full variable domain, rest sourced from reference TRBV7-6 and TRBJ2-2, is GAGVSQSPRYKVTKRGQDVALRCDPISGHVSLYWYRQALGQGPEFLTYFNYEAQQDKSGLPNDRFSAERPEGSISTLTIQRTEQRDSAMYRCASSLASTGSGELFFGEGSRLTVL.

The chain is built from TRBV30 and TRBJ2-1, with a weak D call TRBD1 (5 bases). The CDR3 loop spans 13 amino acids. CDR1 and CDR2 from the germline V gene are GTSNPN and SVGIG (reference sequence). V was trimmed by 0 bases and J by 5 bases, leaving 8 bases between them. CDR3 in DNA: TGTGCCTGGAGTGTCGACAGTAACAATGAGCAGTTCTTC. It yields the protein CAWSVDSNNEQFF.

The rearrangement uses TRBV27 and TRBJ2-7; 11 bases are a match to TRBD2. Losses at the gene ends were 6 bases for V and 2 bases for J; bases not matched to a gene: 6. Looked up from germline, CDR1 is MNHEY and CDR2 is SMNVEV (reference sequence). The CDR3 consists of 15 residues. The DNA for the CDR3 is TGTGCCAGCAGCTTGTCTAGCGGGGGGACCTACGAGCAGTACTTC. Translated: CASSLSSGGTYEQYF.

The rearrangement links TRBV4-1 to TRBJ1-4; possibly TRBD1 for D (5 bases). The CDR3 runs 17 residues. CDR1 and CDR2 (germline): MGHRA, YSYEKL. Trimming removed 7 bases from V and 7 bases from J, with 25 bases in between. Written as DNA, the CDR3 is TGCGCCAGCAACCCCGAGGTGTGGGGGTCGGGAGTTGAAAAACTGTTTTTT. It is translated as CASNPEVWGSGVEKLFF.

This chain links TRBV10-3 with TRBJ2-7; 8 positions agree with TRBD2. Per the germline V gene, CDR1 is ENHRY and CDR2 is SYGVKD. With 2 bases clipped from V and 6 bases from J, the junction kept 3 bases outside the gene matches. The CDR3 spans 13 residues. CDR3 residues: CAISESGGREQYF. CDR3 DNA: TGTGCCATCAGTGAGAGCGGGGGCCGCGAGCAGTACTTC.

The chain couples TRBV5-1 to TRBJ1-5; TRBD1 aligns across 10 bases. CDR1 is SGHRS and CDR2 is YFSETQ in the germline V gene. The trim removed 4 bases at V and 4 bases at J, leaving 5 bases unmatched. The CDR3 runs 15 residues. CDR3 bases: TGCGCCAGCAGCCTGGGACAGGGGAAAAATCAGCCCCAGCATTTT. Its translation is CASSLGQGKNQPQHF.

V usage is TRBV5-1 and J usage is TRBJ2-5; D unresolved. The V gene's germline CDR1 is SGHRS and CDR2 YFSETQ. CDR3 length: 16 amino acids. V was shortened by 6 bases and J by 0 bases, with 18 bases between the two germline ends. The CDR3: CASTEAPYSYQETQYF. DNA for the CDR3: TGCGCCAGCACAGAAGCCCCCTACAGCTACCAAGAGACCCAGTACTTC.

This clone was seen more than once but under ten times. The chain is built from TRBV5-6 and TRBJ1-1; D is perhaps TRBD1 (5 bases). The CDR3 extends over 15 amino acids. Trimming stripped 4 bases from V and 6 bases from J, with 19 bases between. Germline CDR1 SGHDT, CDR2 YYEEEE. The DNA for the CDR3 is TGTGCCAGCAGCCATTGGGGGATCAGGACCTCTGAAGCTTTCTTT. The encoded protein is CASSHWGIRTSEAFF.

The V call is TRBV4-1, the J call TRBJ1-1, with 9 bases fitting TRBD1. Trimming at V came to 1 base and at J to 7 bases, leaving 10 bases not matched to a gene. The germline V gene encodes CDR1 MGHRA and CDR2 YSYEKL. The CDR3 loop spans 16 amino acids. CDR3 sequence (DNA): TGCGCCAGCAGCCAAGTCCCTACAGGGGGCCTATTTGAAGCTTTCTTT. It yields the protein CASSQVPTGGLFEAFF.

Worth noting for this clone: The sample carries other DNA sequences with the same CDR3. V and J are TRBV6-5 and TRBJ1-2, with D unresolved. Trimming shortened V by 4 bases and J by 4 bases, and 4 bases separated the two germline ends. Germline lookup yields CDR1 MNHEY and CDR2 SVGAGI. There are 11 residues in the CDR3. This CDR3 is CASSSGYGYTF. CDR3 nucleotide sequence: TGTGCCAGCAGTTCTGGCTATGGCTACACCTTC.

The rearrangement links TRBV6-1 to TRBJ2-7; the D gene could be TRBD1 or TRBD2 (6 bases each). The V end lost 2 bases, the J end lost 1 base, and 15 bases lay between the germline ends. CDR1 MNHNS and CDR2 SASEGT come from the germline V gene. This CDR3 comprises 16 residues. This CDR3 reads CASSEISGAGSYEQYF. In DNA, the CDR3 is TGTGCCAGCAGTGAAATATCGGGGGCGGGGTCCTACGAGCAGTACTTC.

The gene calls are TRBV5-4 and TRBJ1-2; D is unclear. The V end was cut by 4 bases, the J end by 8 bases, with 12 bases between. The germline V gene has CDR1 SGHNT and CDR2 YYREEE (reference sequence). This CDR3 spans 12 amino acids. CDR3 amino acids: CASSIGAYGYTF. The CDR3 coding sequence is TGTGCCAGCAGCATAGGAGCCTACGGCTACACCTTC.

This clone is labeled as medium-sized (0.01 to 0.1%). This chain uses TRBV4-1 with TRBJ1-2; 7 bases line up with TRBD1. The CDR3 spans 15 residues. V lost 0 bases and J lost 8; bases outside the gene matches: 9. The germline V gene has CDR1 MGHRA and CDR2 YSYEKL. CDR3: CASSQEGRQGSGYTF. CDR3 sequence (DNA): TGCGCCAGCAGCCAAGAGGGGCGACAGGGTAGCGGCTACACCTTC.

This rearrangement joins TRBV7-2 to TRBJ1-6; 7 nucleotides line up with TRBD1. Germline-derived CDR1 and CDR2 are SGHTA and FQGNSA. This CDR3 is 14 amino acids long. Germline trimming cut 4 bases from V and 7 bases from J; bases unmatched to any gene: 4. For the CDR3, the DNA is TGTGCCAGCAGCTCGACAGGGCCAAATTCACCCCTCCACTTT. This sequence encodes CASSSTGPNSPLHF.

The chain recombines TRBV5-6 with TRBJ2-7; D may correspond to TRBD1 or TRBD2 (5 bases each). This CDR3 has 16 residues. The V end lost 3 bases, the J end lost 6 bases, and 22 bases lay between the germline ends. Looked up from germline, CDR1 is SGHDT and CDR2 is YYEEEE. The CDR3 reads CASSWDGIGLFREQYF. The CDR3 DNA reads as TGTGCCAGCAGCTGGGACGGGATCGGCCTCTTTCGCGAGCAGTACTTC.

V usage is TRBV13 and J usage is TRBJ2-5; D perhaps matches TRBD1 (6 bases). This CDR3 comprises 13 residues. Germline loops: CDR1 PRHDT, CDR2 FYEKMQ (reference sequence). Between the trimmed V and J ends, which lost 2 bases and 7 bases, there was a span of 11 bases. The CDR3 region is CASSLRQDGTQYF. In nucleotides, the CDR3 is TGTGCCAGCAGCTTACGACAGGACGGGACCCAGTACTTC.

V is TRBV9 and J is TRBJ2-7; 11 bases are a match to TRBD2. V lost 4 bases, J lost 2 bases, and 2 bases stayed unmatched. The germline gives CDR1 SGDLS, CDR2 YYNGEE. The CDR3 has 14 amino acids. Here the CDR3 reads CASSLTSGTYEQYF. The CDR3 nucleotides read TGTGCCAGCAGCCTGACTAGCGGGACCTACGAGCAGTACTTC.

J is TRBJ1-1 and V is TRBV2, with D perhaps TRBD1 (5 bases). Per the germline V gene, CDR1 is SNHLY and CDR2 is FYNNEI. Trimming stripped 6 bases from V and 3 bases from J, with 11 bases between. The CDR3 runs 13 residues. Here the CDR3 reads CASRGRRYTEAFF. DNA for the CDR3: TGTGCCAGCAGGGGGCGAAGGTACACTGAAGCTTTCTTT.